This T cell receptor beta chain was retrieved from a study of blood T cell repertoires in COVID-19. Study information: Samples came from the United States, Italy and Spain, spanning acute and convalescent COVID-19. Sources were T cells, B-cell-depleted T cells, or PBMCs; the material itself was cDNA or gDNA.

Per the study methods: From reference gene primer amplification, estimates of nucleated cell counts were derived. The assay was immunoSEQ multiplex PCR, and TCRdb's table has in-frame clones only and misses some. V and J calls and clone size come straight from that table; D and trimming were deduced from the DNA. The sample records about 64,000 clones, approximately 90% being singletons. The source material was peripheral blood. The clonotype originates from a man over 45 with active COVID-19.

The DNA of the CDR3 is TGCGCCAGCAGCTTGAGGCAGGGGGCGGCGGATGAGCAGTTCTTC. The encoded protein is CASSLRQGAADEQFF. This chain connects TRBV5-1 to TRBJ2-1; the match to TRBD1 covers 8 bases. The germline gives CDR1 SGHRS, CDR2 YFSETQ. Trimming cost V 1 base and J 8 bases; bases outside gene matches: 8. The CDR3 extends over 15 amino acids.